Presented here are 5 T cell receptor beta chains from one specimen sequenced in a study of human T cells and chemical hapten exposure. The sample's time point: patch test 3, about 24 weeks after DPC sensitization. Documented treatment: therapeutic diphenylcyclopropenone sensitization with weekly scalp DPC. Each CDR3 protein gets one entry after TCRdb re-called the RACE reads with MiXCR. The profile shows some 84,000 distinct CDR3 sequences, approximately 11% of them singletons. The sequences come from whole blood, collected in connection with sensitization to the hapten diphenylcyclopropenone (DPC). The source of these receptors is a woman in her forties or fifties with alopecia areata. Some clones in this sample may be carry-over from other donors' samples.

The chain couples TRBV6-6 to TRBJ2-1; D is uncertain. The germline CDR1 and CDR2 sequences are MNHNY and SVGAGI (reference sequence). Trimming cost V 7 bases and J 7 bases, with 11 bases left between them. This CDR3 has 12 residues. CDR3 DNA sequence: TGTGCCAGCACCCGCGGCTCGAATGAGCAGTTCTTC. Translation gives CASTRGSNEQFF.

This clonotype showed up many times. The V and J genes are TRBV11-2 and TRBJ2-7; D tentatively fits TRBD1 or TRBD2 (6 bases each). Trimming stripped 5 bases from V and 5 bases from J, with 16 bases between. The CDR3 runs 14 residues. Germline CDR1 reads SGHAT; CDR2 reads FQNNGV. The CDR3 loop reads CASSPSRGGDEQYF. The CDR3 bases are TGTGCCAGCAGCCCCTCCAGGGGAGGTGACGAGCAGTACTTC.

This clonotype has just a few counts. V gene TRBV7-9 combines with J gene TRBJ2-1; 7 bases agree with TRBD2. This CDR3 comprises 16 residues. V was pared by 1 base and J by 7 bases, with 10 bases of the junction left unmatched. Germline V gene lookup returns CDR1 SEHNR and CDR2 FQNEAQ (reference sequence). CDR3 residues: CASSLEGRELRNEQFF. The DNA of the CDR3 is TGTGCCAGCAGCTTAGAAGGGCGGGAGCTCCGGAATGAGCAGTTCTTC.

V gene TRBV5-1 combines with J gene TRBJ1-2, with 7 bases aligning to TRBD1. This CDR3 is 15 amino acids long. CDR1 and CDR2 (germline): SGHRS, YFSETQ. V shed 0 bases, J shed 7 bases, and the junction held 9 bases outside the gene matches. CDR3 DNA: TGCGCCAGCAGCTTGGAGTTAGGACAGGTACCTGGCTACACCTTC. It yields the protein CASSLELGQVPGYTF.

The rearrangement uses TRBV29-1 and TRBJ2-7; 7 bases match TRBD1. The germline gives CDR1 SQVTM, CDR2 ANQGSEA. This CDR3 has 12 amino acids. V lost 2 bases, J lost 4 bases, and 2 bases stayed unmatched. The CDR3 bases are TGCAGCGTTGAAACAGGGGTTTACGAGCAGTACTTC. Its protein product is CSVETGVYEQYF.